This T cell receptor (beta chain) was recovered during a study of PD-L1 blockade in urothelial cancer. Overall study context: Of prior chemotherapy regimens, patients had received between 0 and 3. Blood-derived samples held a median roughly 150,000 T cells.

Sample time point: pretreatment peripheral blood. Patients' cancers were locally advanced or metastatic urothelial carcinomas. This CDR3 region has 16 residues. Losses at the gene ends were 0 bases for V and 2 bases for J; bases not matched to a gene: 4. The V gene's germline CDR1 is MNHEY and CDR2 SVGAGI. The table came from immunoSEQ multiplex PCR; TCRdb's copy has only in-frame clones and leaves some out. The repertoire includes tens of thousands of clones, more than 80% of them detected once, and 4.5% to 6% sits in the top ten. Here the sequenced sample was PBMCs, taken around atezolizumab (anti-PD-L1) treatment. V gene TRBV6-5 combines with J gene TRBJ2-3; 8 nucleotides agree with TRBD1. The TCR sequence derives from a man in his 70s with urothelial cancer. CDR3 loop: CASSYSATGDTDTQYF. Here the CDR3 DNA reads TGTGCCAGCAGTTACTCAGCGACAGGGGACACAGATACGCAGTATTTT.